Included here is one T cell receptor beta chain sequence, with context. What it binds is not known. Naive CD8 populations comprised CD45RO-negative cells positively selected for CCR7, excluding terminally differentiated effector memory CD45RA+ cells. Each of the donors was a healthy adult who was HIV-negative and had not had a recent acute infection or vaccination. This specimen comes from a study of shared clonotypes between healthy human individuals. The CDR3 spans 14 residues. V gave up 7 bases and J gave up 4 bases; unmatched junction bases: 7. The germline V gene encodes CDR1 SNHLY and CDR2 FYNNEI. Study-level results: Between a few donors, naive CD4 clonotypes were shared at a level of about 5.3%. Generation of non-shared clonotypes was less probable than generation of clonotypes shared by all four donors.

Assay used: immunoSEQ multiplex PCR; TCRdb lists only in-frame clones, some missing. The sample consists of roughly 1,800,000 clones, around 96% of them appearing once. The V call is TRBV2, the J call TRBJ2-4; 7 bases are shared with TRBD1. What was sequenced was naive CD8+ T cells sorted from blood. This TCR was sampled from a man younger than 30 in good health. The CDR3 DNA is TGTGCCAGCACGGTCCGGGACAGTAAAAACATTCAGTACTTC. Translating gives CASTVRDSKNIQYF.